This is a list of T cell receptor beta chains from one sample in a study of T cell responses to AZD1222 COVID-19 vaccine. Repertoires were generated with immunoSEQ multiplex PCR, while TCRdb's copy carries only in-frame clones and drops some. The sample has approximately 160,000 clones, under 95% seen once. The material sequenced was peripheral blood, taken 28 days after the second AZD1222 dose. All receptors come from an adult who received the AZD1222 COVID-19 vaccine. Both conserved end residues are part of each CDR3.

TRBV20-1	TRBJ1-3	CSASSFSRSGNTIYF
TRBV6-5	TRBJ2-7	CASSYSGFVNEQYF
TRBV28	TRBJ1-5	CASSLGGYNQPQHF
TRBV5-4	TRBJ1-6	CASSLTGFYNSPLHF
TRBV5-4	TRBJ1-4	CASSLWGAKKLFF
TRBV11-2	TRBJ1-1	CASSRLGATFF
TRBV9	TRBJ1-1	CASSYGTVETEAFF
TRBV19	TRBJ1-1	CASSMPGQVNTEAFF
TRBV30	TRBJ1-1	CAWARGNTEAFF
TRBV5-5	TRBJ2-4	CASSLTSGGANIQYF
TRBV2	TRBJ1-5	CASSETYYSNQPQHF
TRBV14	TRBJ1-3	CASRRQGANGNTIYF
TRBV30	TRBJ2-3	CAWGLGGGTDTQYF
TRBV9	TRBJ2-1	CASSAGASGGIGDFHEQFF
TRBV18	TRBJ1-4	CASSPGRRREKLFF
TRBV9	TRBJ2-1	CASSVGQVGSYNEQFF
TRBV7-9	TRBJ1-3	CASSFMGSGNTIYF
TRBV6-5	TRBJ1-1	CASSYGTGIGNTEAFF
TRBV6-1	TRBJ1-1	CASSDRGDTEAFF
TRBV19	TRBJ1-3	CASSTYTAGNTIYF
TRBV5-6	TRBJ1-6	CASSTALGSPLHF
TRBV6-5	TRBJ1-1	CASSLRRTTEAFF
TRBV28	TRBJ1-1	CASSLWAGGRGEAFF
TRBV6-5	TRBJ1-2	CASRAGVHYGYTF
TRBV30	TRBJ2-5	CAWSQNGGQETQYF
TRBV19	TRBJ2-2	CASSVLAGGSTGELFF
TRBV5-1	TRBJ1-3	CASSGFNTIYF
TRBV28	TRBJ1-1	CASSRTRTEAFF
TRBV6-1	TRBJ2-1	CASSERTGGSYNEQFF
TRBV2	TRBJ2-3	CASSGTGGESDTQYF
TRBV19	TRBJ1-5	CASTSGGRDNQPQHF
TRBV6-5	TRBJ1-2	CASSKNRGKYGYTF
TRBV7-8	TRBJ2-7	CASSRNARGEQYF
TRBV7-9	TRBJ2-3	CASSLPGQRVSYF
TRBV5-1	TRBJ1-1	CASSSGQGPNTEAFF
TRBV30	TRBJ1-4	CAWSGETATNEKLFF
TRBV5-1	TRBJ1-4	CASSLGGVEGEKLFF
TRBV10-3	TRBJ1-6	CAISPGQGSSPLHF
TRBV29-1	TRBJ2-6	CSVWGAGANVLTF
TRBV7-2	TRBJ2-7	CASSFRVGDYEQYF
TRBV3-1/TRBV3-2	TRBJ1-1	CASSQVRSTEAFF
TRBV18	TRBJ1-2	CASSPGTDFYGYTF
TRBV6-5	TRBJ2-3	CASSYFEADTQYF
TRBV19	TRBJ2-7	CASSIEVGQGADEQYF
TRBV19	TRBJ1-2	CASSIERRSYGYTF
TRBV27	TRBJ1-5	CASSYPDINSNQPQHF
TRBV5-5	TRBJ2-1	CASSYPGGTNEQFF
TRBV27	TRBJ1-2	CASTADRRKGYTF
TRBV11-2	TRBJ2-7	CASSPDRMWGVTEQYF
TRBV10-3	TRBJ1-5	CAISGGASNQPQHF
TRBV19	TRBJ1-2	CASRSGRGHGYTF
TRBV5-5	TRBJ2-7	CASSLGPDSPYEQYF
TRBV11-2	TRBJ2-6	CASSWAGGSGANVLTF
TRBV19	TRBJ1-5	CASNRGYSNQPQHF
TRBV7-6	TRBJ2-3	CASSPRALSTDTQYF